The 28 T cell receptor beta chains presented below share a single source sample, sequenced in a study of early T cells in non-severe SARS-CoV-2 infection. TCRdb processed the 5' RACE reads anew with MiXCR; each CDR3 protein has one entry. This table has 55,000 to 80,000 distinct CDR3 sequences, 11% appearing once. Source: whole blood, taken at baseline. These receptors originate from an adult who was a healthcare worker with PCR-confirmed SARS-CoV-2 infection or an uninfected control (not recorded which).

This clonotype was seen more than once but under ten times. The rearrangement joins TRBV2 to TRBJ2-7; D uncertain. Trimming shortened V by 8 bases and J by 7 bases, and 21 bases separated the two germline ends. The CDR3 sequence is 14 residues long. Germline loops: CDR1 SNHLY, CDR2 FYNNEI. CDR3 in amino acids: CASRRSPNQGEQYF. The CDR3 nucleotides read TGTGCCAGCCGTAGGTCACCAAACCAAGGGGAGCAGTACTTC. Together with reference TRBV2 and TRBJ2-7, the CDR3 gives the full variable domain: EPEVTQTPSHQVTQMGQEVILRCVPISNHLYFYWYRQILGQKVEFLVSFYNNEISEKSEIFDDQFSVERPDGSNFTLKIRSTKLEDSAMYFCASRRSPNQGEQYFGPGTRLTVT.

In its sample, this clonotype was seen a few times. The chain joins TRBV29-1 to TRBJ2-1; 8 positions match TRBD1. The germline V gene encodes CDR1 SQVTM and CDR2 ANQGSEA. The CDR3 extends over 15 amino acids. J lost 5 bases, V lost 5 bases, and 11 bases had no gene match. The CDR3 here is CSVFIWDRQDNEQFF. The CDR3 DNA is TGCAGCGTTTTTATCTGGGACAGGCAAGACAATGAGCAGTTCTTC.

This clonotype was recorded at least ten times. V is TRBV29-1 and J is TRBJ2-1, with TRBD1 as a possible D gene (5 bases). This CDR3 comprises 12 residues. The germline gives CDR1 SQVTM, CDR2 ANQGSEA. Trimming stripped 7 bases from V and 7 bases from J, with 14 bases between. The CDR3 nucleotides are TGCAGCGCCGTGAAAGGGGTGAATGAGCAGTTCTTC. This sequence encodes CSAVKGVNEQFF.

This chain connects TRBV9 to TRBJ2-3, with D perhaps TRBD2 (6 bases). The V gene's germline CDR1 is SGDLS and CDR2 YYNGEE. The length of the CDR3 is 12 residues. V gave up 7 bases and J gave up 0 bases, with 6 bases separating them. The CDR3 DNA sequence: TGTGCCAGCGGGGGGAGCACAGATACGCAGTATTTT. Its translation: CASGGSTDTQYF.

A few counts support this clonotype. The genes are TRBV18 and TRBJ2-7, with 9 bases that match TRBD1. Germline V gene data show CDR1 as KGHSH and CDR2 as LQKENI. This CDR3 comprises 14 residues. After removal of 4 bases from V and 6 bases from J, the junction contained 7 bases not matched to a gene. The CDR3 DNA reads as TGTGCCAGCTCACTATCGGGACAGGGCCGCGAGCAGTACTTC. Translated: CASSLSGQGREQYF.

The CDR3 nucleotides are TGTGCCAGCAGCATTGGGGGCCCAAGGACAGATACGCAGTATTTT. Its protein product is CASSIGGPRTDTQYF. The chain carries TRBV7-2 and TRBJ2-3; TRBD1 is a possible D gene (6 bases). CDR3 size: 15 residues. Germline-derived CDR1 and CDR2 are SGHTA and FQGNSA. V lost 5 bases to trimming and J lost 3 bases, with 15 bases between them.

V usage is TRBV15 and J usage is TRBJ2-7, with TRBD2 matching over 9 bases. V lost 0 bases, J lost 5 bases, and 8 bases stayed unmatched. Germline V CDR1 and CDR2: LNHNV, YYDKDF (reference sequence). This CDR3 has 16 amino acids. This CDR3 reads CATSRDLAGSLHEQYF. The CDR3 DNA reads as TGTGCCACCAGCAGAGATCTAGCGGGAAGTCTCCACGAGCAGTACTTC.

V usage is TRBV7-3 and J usage is TRBJ2-2; D unclear. V lost 5 bases and J 0 bases, leaving 13 bases between the germline ends. Germline CDR1 SGHTA, CDR2 FQGTGA. The CDR3 loop spans 16 amino acids. In DNA, the CDR3 is TGTGCCAGCAGCCAGACCCACATTGCGAACACCGGGGAGCTGTTTTTT. It is translated as CASSQTHIANTGELFF.

This clonotype was detected only a few times. The J gene is TRBJ2-7, the V gene TRBV6-1; the D is unclear. The germline gives CDR1 MNHNS, CDR2 SASEGT. CDR3 length: 15 residues. The V end was cut by 6 bases, the J end by 3 bases, with 18 bases between. The CDR3 here is CASSAPLATHYEQYF. The CDR3 region has the DNA TGTGCCAGCAGCGCCCCCCTGGCCACCCACTACGAGCAGTACTTC.

This clonotype was found many times. V usage is TRBV21-1 and J usage is TRBJ1-1. TRBV21-1 is classified as a pseudogene. This CDR3 has 13 amino acids. The CDR3 protein is CASSREWGTEAFF. The CDR3 nucleotides are TGTGCCAGCAGCCGCGAATGGGGCACTGAAGCTTTCTTT.

The genes are TRBV3-1 and TRBJ2-3, with 7 bases aligning to TRBD1. The CDR3 is 17 residues long. J was trimmed by 3 bases and V by 3 bases; bases with no gene match: 12. CDR1 is LGHDT, CDR2 YNNKEL, per germline (reference sequence). CDR3 DNA: TGTGCCAGCAGCCACAAAGGGGGCGGCCTAGCTACAGATACGCAGTATTTT. Its translation: CASSHKGGGLATDTQYF.

The rearrangement uses TRBV4-1 and TRBJ2-4, with D unresolved. CDR3 size: 14 residues. The germline gives CDR1 MGHRA, CDR2 YSYEKL. Trimming left V 3 bases short and J 6 bases short, with 12 bases between. CDR3 protein: CASSHRQSTNIQYF. The CDR3 coding sequence is TGCGCCAGCAGCCACCGGCAATCGACAAACATTCAGTACTTC.

The genes are TRBV2 and TRBJ2-3, with 11 nucleotides matching TRBD2. In germline, CDR1 is SNHLY, CDR2 FYNNEI. V was pared by 2 bases and J by 7 bases, with 2 bases of the junction left unmatched. The CDR3 is made up of 14 amino acids. CDR3 sequence: CASSELAGGYTQYF. The CDR3 DNA sequence: TGTGCCAGCAGTGAACTAGCGGGAGGATATACGCAGTATTTT.

V and J are TRBV29-1 and TRBJ2-3; D tentatively fits TRBD1 or TRBD2 (7 bases each). This CDR3 is 15 amino acids long. V gave up 5 bases and J gave up 0 bases, with 15 bases separating them. Germline CDR1 SQVTM, CDR2 ANQGSEA. DNA of the CDR3: TGCAGCGTTACCCTCCAGGGGGGGAGCACAGATACGCAGTATTTT. Translated: CSVTLQGGSTDTQYF.

The chain couples TRBV6-1 to TRBJ2-2, with D possibly TRBD2 on 5 matching bases. V was clipped by 5 bases and J by 3 bases, with 10 bases between them. CDR3 length equals 14 residues. The germline V gene has CDR1 MNHNS and CDR2 SASEGT. In nucleotides, the CDR3 is TGTGCCAGCAGTAAAGGAGGTGACACCGGGGAGCTGTTTTTT. It codes for CASSKGGDTGELFF.

This clonotype was counted between two and nine times. This chain joins TRBV7-2 and TRBJ2-3; a weak D match, TRBD2 (6 bases). Germline V gene lookup returns CDR1 SGHTA and CDR2 FQGNSA. The CDR3 is made up of 15 amino acids. The V end was cut by 4 bases, the J end by 6 bases, with 17 bases between. CDR3 in DNA: TGTGCCAGCAGCTCTAGACTGGTTCGGGGGGATACGCAGTATTTT. It yields the protein CASSSRLVRGDTQYF.

This rearrangement joins TRBV3-1 to TRBJ2-5; D is perhaps TRBD2 (6 bases). CDR1 and CDR2 from the germline V gene are LGHDT and YNNKEL (reference sequence). Trimming stripped 4 bases from V and 5 bases from J, with 11 bases between. The CDR3 is 13 amino acids. CDR3 region: CASSLGLRETQYF. As DNA, the CDR3 is TGTGCCAGCAGCCTGGGACTCCGGGAGACCCAGTACTTC.

The table lists this clonotype with many counts. The chain uses TRBV4-3 and TRBJ2-1, with 11 bases identical to TRBD2. CDR1 LGHNA and CDR2 YSLEER come from the germline V gene. With 0 bases clipped from V and 9 bases from J, the junction kept 7 bases outside the gene matches. The CDR3 totals 16 residues. CDR3 sequence reads: CASSQERLAGGREQFF. CDR3 DNA sequence: TGCGCCAGCAGCCAAGAACGTCTAGCGGGAGGCCGTGAGCAGTTCTTC.

V gene TRBV6-6 combines with J gene TRBJ2-5, with a tentative D call TRBD1 (5 bases). Trimming shortened V by 3 bases and J by 5 bases, and 22 bases separated the two germline ends. This CDR3 spans 17 amino acids. The germline V gene has CDR1 MNHNY and CDR2 SVGAGI (reference sequence). CDR3 sequence: CASSYRRGSSRMETQYF. The CDR3 coding sequence is TGTGCCAGCAGTTATAGAAGGGGCTCGTCTCGTATGGAGACCCAGTACTTC.

This clonotype has more than one count but fewer than ten. The chain is built from TRBV29-1 and TRBJ2-7; D not certain. V lost 0 bases and J lost 5, with 11 bases in between. This CDR3 has 13 amino acids. Germline assignment: CDR1 SQVTM and CDR2 ANQGSEA. DNA of the CDR3: TGCAGCGTTGAAGATTCCCATAGTGACGAGCAGTACTTC. This codes for CSVEDSHSDEQYF.

This clonotype has just a few counts. The chain uses TRBV7-2 and TRBJ1-2, with D hard to call. V was trimmed by 3 bases and J by 8 bases, leaving 13 bases between them. The CDR3 length is 13 residues. CDR1 and CDR2 from the germline V gene are SGHTA and FQGNSA. The CDR3 region is CASSFRSEGGYTF. The CDR3 DNA reads TGTGCCAGCAGCTTCCGGTCAGAAGGCGGCTACACCTTC.

This clonotype was picked up a small number of times. The chain employs TRBV11-3 and TRBJ1-1; possible D gene TRBD1, 6 bases. V lost 5 bases, J lost 0 bases, and 13 bases lay in between. Germline values: CDR1 SGHNT, CDR2 YENEEA. CDR3 length equals 15 residues. The chain's CDR3 is CASSINRALNTEAFF. CDR3 DNA sequence: TGTGCCAGCAGCATCAACAGGGCCCTGAACACTGAAGCTTTCTTT.

The chain joins TRBV12-1 to TRBJ2-7; the table calls TRBD1, which could not be checked here. TRBV12-1 is labeled a pseudogene. This CDR3 spans 13 amino acids. The CDR3 loop reads CASSYQGANEQYF. In nucleotides, the CDR3 is TGTGCCAGCAGCTACCAGGGGGCCAACGAGCAGTACTTC.

This clonotype has a count of ten or more. This chain connects TRBV11-2 to TRBJ2-3, with a weak D call TRBD2 (5 bases). CDR1 and CDR2 (germline): SGHAT, FQNNGV. The V gene lost 4 bases and the J gene lost 1 base, with 18 bases spanning the gap. The CDR3 is 17 amino acids. The CDR3 coding sequence is TGTGCCAGCAGCTCGCGGTGGGCCACCGGGGGCACAGATACGCAGTATTTT. Protein product: CASSSRWATGGTDTQYF. The variable domain in full, with the rest retrieved from reference TRBV11-2 and TRBJ2-3, is EAGVAQSPRYKIIEKRQSVAFWCNPISGHATLYWYQQILGQGPKLLIQFQNNGVVDDSQLPKDRFSAERLKGVDSTLKIQPAKLEDSAVYLCASSSRWATGGTDTQYFGPGTRLTVL.

This clonotype was counted between two and nine times. The V call is TRBV4-2, the J call TRBJ2-3; D may be TRBD1 (5 bases). This CDR3 has 16 amino acids. V dropped 0 bases and J dropped 0 bases, with 10 bases sitting between them. The germline V gene has CDR1 LGHNA and CDR2 YNFKEQ. CDR3 nucleotide sequence: TGTGCCAGCAGCCAAGAGGGGCCCCCCAGCACAGATACGCAGTATTTT. The encoded protein is CASSQEGPPSTDTQYF.

The table lists this clonotype with a few counts. The gene calls are TRBV7-2 and TRBJ2-5, with D possibly being TRBD1 (5 bases). The CDR3 runs 14 residues. The V end was cut by 3 bases, the J end by 4 bases, with 12 bases between. Germline lookup yields CDR1 SGHTA and CDR2 FQGNSA. The CDR3 spells CASSLQGSGETQYF. The CDR3 nucleotides read TGTGCCAGCAGCTTGCAGGGATCTGGAGAGACCCAGTACTTC.

The table lists this clonotype with a few counts. This chain joins TRBV29-1 and TRBJ2-7, with TRBD1 identical over 8 bases. The J segment lost 2 bases and the V segment lost 6 bases, leaving 3 bases of the junction unmatched. CDR1 SQVTM and CDR2 ANQGSEA come from the germline V gene. This CDR3 is built from 12 residues. This chain's CDR3 is CSVRTGPYEQYF. The CDR3 DNA follows: TGCAGCGTGAGGACAGGGCCCTACGAGCAGTACTTC.

The DNA for the CDR3 is TGCGCCAGCAGCTTACGGGAAACAGTCCCCGGGGCCAACGTCCTGACTTTC. Its translation is CASSLRETVPGANVLTF. The chain employs TRBV5-1 and TRBJ2-6; D is possibly TRBD2 (5 bases). The V gene lost 2 bases and the J gene lost 4 bases, with 16 bases spanning the gap. The CDR3 covers 17 residues. Germline V CDR1 and CDR2: SGHRS, YFSETQ.